This TCR beta chain was sequenced for a study of prognosis after radiotherapy for stage I lung cancer. The overall study: Nobody among the patients got concurrent therapy with stereotactic body radiotherapy.

This clonotype was seen repeatedly, ten times or more. Its antigen is unidentified. Study-wide results and caveats: Compared with a median of about 10,000 beforehand, unique TCR clone counts dropped to approximately 7,400 after stereotactic body radiation therapy. Patients who developed distant metastases had lower Shannon entropy after stereotactic body radiation therapy.

Looked up from germline, CDR1 is KGHDR and CDR2 is SFDVKD. The trim removed 3 bases at V and 9 bases at J, leaving 6 bases unmatched. The CDR3 sequence is 16 residues long. With two-round multiplex PCR, TCR beta CDR3 sequences were amplified from genomic DNA. First-round PCR, the initial amplification, used primers specific to each TRBV and TRBJ gene. Via MiXCR, TCRdb re-called the multiplex PCR reads, giving one row per CDR3 protein. The sample has about 22,000 distinct CDR3 sequences, approximately 40% seen once. The sample was PBMCs, taken before or after stereotactic body radiation therapy (not recorded which). This rearrangement joins TRBV24-1 to TRBJ2-1, with 14 bases identical to TRBD2. This clonotype was sampled from a donor aged 50 or older with non-small cell lung cancer. The CDR3 loop is CATSDPGTSGSGEQFF. The DNA for the CDR3 is TGTGCCACCAGTGATCCCGGGACTAGCGGGAGTGGTGAGCAGTTCTTC.